This T cell receptor beta chain was identified during a study of T cell repertoires in cytomegalovirus infection (dated by TCRdb to the late 2010s). For context, the study as a whole: Donor HLA type was relevant to the analysis, because carriage of CMV infection together with the matching HLA type was indicated by public TCR beta signatures.

In its sample, this clonotype was seen many times. Its specific antigen is unknown. Base quality data are lacking; no much larger clone is found one base away. Sequencing relied on an Illumina HiSeq 1500. Using fastp at Q25 and MiXCR, TCRdb reprocessed the public reads and kept productive beta chains. Each record represents a unique CDR3 protein, reported with the most common genes and DNA among its rows. This sample is represented by some 400,000 distinct CDR3 sequences; roughly 18% of them were singletons. The ten biggest clones cover around 9.3% of the sample. The junction carries 6 bases between V and J, which are trimmed by 0 bases and 3 bases respectively. The CDR3, from cysteine to phenylalanine, totals 15 residues. CDR3 DNA only is kept here, 45 bases in frame from base 1. Taken from the germline V gene, the CDR1 and CDR2 loops are MNHEY and SVGAGI. Overall study results and their limits: Carriers of CMV infection plus the relevant HLA type were discriminated by the cumulative frequency of public TCR beta family members in the study cohort and in an independent approximately 340-donor cohort. In the ex vivo response, HLA-C-restricted CMV-specific TCR beta clonotypes were dominant, and in two of eight donors the single most frequent clonotype came from this HLA-C-restricted group.

Sequencing was carried out using PBMCs. The sequence is built from TRBV6-5 and TRBJ2-6; a confident D gene designation cannot be given. The receptor's source is a human donor in good health (CMV status not recorded). Some clones in this sample may be carry-over from other donors' samples. The CDR3 amino acid sequence is: CASSYSRGGANVLTF. In nucleotide form, the sequence is TGTGCCAGCAGTTACTCTCGCGGTGGGGCCAACGTCCTGACTTTC.